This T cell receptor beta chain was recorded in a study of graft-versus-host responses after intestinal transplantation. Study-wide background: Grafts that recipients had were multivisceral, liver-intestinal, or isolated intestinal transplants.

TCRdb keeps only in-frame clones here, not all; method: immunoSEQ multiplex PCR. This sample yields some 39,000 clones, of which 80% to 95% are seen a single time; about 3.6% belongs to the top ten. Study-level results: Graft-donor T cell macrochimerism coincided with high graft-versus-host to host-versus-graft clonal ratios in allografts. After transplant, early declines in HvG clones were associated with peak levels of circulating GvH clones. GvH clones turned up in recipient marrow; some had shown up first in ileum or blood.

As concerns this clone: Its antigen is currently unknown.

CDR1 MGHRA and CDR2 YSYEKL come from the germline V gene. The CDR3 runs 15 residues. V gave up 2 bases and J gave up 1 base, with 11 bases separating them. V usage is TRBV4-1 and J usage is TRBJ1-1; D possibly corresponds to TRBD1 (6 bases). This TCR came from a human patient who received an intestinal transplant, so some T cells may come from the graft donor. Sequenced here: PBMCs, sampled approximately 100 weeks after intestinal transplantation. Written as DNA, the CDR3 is TGCGCCAGCAGCCAAACCGGGACAAGGAACACTGAAGCTTTCTTT. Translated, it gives CASSQTGTRNTEAFF.